The rows below give T cell receptor beta chains drawn from one sample of a study of identical twins. TCRdb processed the 5' RACE reads anew with MiXCR; each CDR3 protein has one entry. The sample records roughly 260,000 distinct CDR3 sequences, 6.5% to 9% being singletons. This sample also belongs to another study, concerning yellow fever vaccine responses in identical twins.

The sample comprised CD8+ T cells sorted from blood. The source of these receptors is a woman aged 18-30 years in good health. The CDR3 runs from the conserved cysteine through the conserved F or W. Each record gives: D gene, J gene, CDR3 length, V gene, clone size, CDR3 protein, CDR3 DNA. A D gene is named only where the DNA matches it firmly. Rows give clone size only sometimes, using once, few, many, or a class for an expanded clone.

>TRBD1|TRBJ1-1|15|TRBV12-3/TRBV12-4|.
CASSALTGGGTEAFF
TGTGCCAGCAGTGCTTTGACAGGGGGGGGCACTGAAGCTTTCTTT
>.|TRBJ2-1|16|TRBV28|few
CASSWTGDGSYNEQFF
TGTGCCAGCAGTTGGACGGGGGATGGTTCCTACAATGAGCAGTTCTTC
>.|TRBJ2-7|13|TRBV3-1|many
CASSHNTPDEQYF
TGTGCCAGCAGCCACAATACTCCTGACGAGCAGTACTTC
>.|TRBJ2-5|13|TRBV5-1|.
CASSLYAGETQYF
TGCGCCAGCAGCTTGTACGCCGGGGAGACCCAGTACTTC
>.|TRBJ2-7|15|TRBV4-1|.
CASSQDPGRGYEQYF
TGCGCCAGCAGCCAAGATCCGGGTCGCGGTTACGAGCAGTACTTC
>.|TRBJ1-1|19|TRBV5-4|few
CASSLVIGEGGGAFTEAFF
TGTGCCAGCAGCTTGGTTATTGGAGAAGGTGGGGGCGCGTTTACTGAAGCTTTCTTT
>.|TRBJ2-1|15|TRBV12-3/TRBV12-4|many
CASSLALSSYNEQFF
TGTGCCAGCAGTTTAGCCCTAAGCTCCTACAATGAGCAGTTCTTC
>TRBD1|TRBJ2-7|14|TRBV28|.
CASFRTGGHYEQYF
TGTGCCAGCTTCAGGACAGGGGGGCACTACGAGCAGTACTTC
>TRBD2|TRBJ2-3|16|TRBV28|.
CASSFQLAGGSDTQYF
TGTGCCAGCAGTTTTCAGCTAGCGGGAGGCTCAGATACGCAGTATTTT
>.|TRBJ2-3|16|TRBV4-1|few
CASSQEQQGRTDTQYF
TGCGCCAGCAGCCAAGAGCAGCAGGGCCGCACAGATACGCAGTATTTT
>TRBD2|TRBJ2-7|17|TRBV28|.
CASSSPKTSGNSYEQYF
TGTGCCAGCAGCTCCCCGAAGACTAGCGGGAACTCCTACGAGCAGTACTTC
>.|TRBJ1-2|16|TRBV15|few
CATSRDRALANYGYTF
TGTGCCACCAGCAGAGATCGGGCTCTGGCGAACTATGGCTACACCTTC
>TRBD1|TRBJ2-3|17|TRBV7-9|many
CASSLADRGLATDTQYF
TGTGCCAGCAGCTTAGCGGACAGGGGACTTGCCACAGATACGCAGTATTTT
>.|TRBJ2-1|14|TRBV20-1|many
CSATVGGVYNEQFF
TGCAGTGCTACCGTTGGCGGGGTCTACAATGAGCAGTTCTTC
>.|TRBJ1-1|16|TRBV7-8|few
CASSLYSDRWNTEAFF
TGTGCCAGCAGCTTATACTCCGACAGGTGGAACACTGAAGCTTTCTTT
>.|TRBJ2-2|17|TRBV18|.
CASSTYKDRVGTGELFF
TGTGCCAGCTCAACATATAAGGATCGGGTTGGCACCGGGGAGCTGTTTTTT
>TRBD2|TRBJ2-7|14|TRBV20-1|few
CSARGLATTYEQYF
TGCAGTGCTAGAGGACTAGCGACAACCTACGAGCAGTACTTC
>.|TRBJ2-1|14|TRBV20-1|.
CSARDVRIDNEQFF
TGCAGTGCTAGAGATGTTCGGATAGACAATGAGCAGTTCTTC
>.|TRBJ2-7|13|TRBV25-1|many
CASSGRTNYEQYF
TGTGCCAGCAGTGGTCGGACTAACTACGAGCAGTACTTC
>.|TRBJ2-7|13|TRBV6-1|few
CASSDTPAHEQYF
TGTGCCAGCAGTGATACACCGGCCCACGAGCAGTACTTC